Listed below are T cell receptor beta chains from one sample, sequenced in a study of brain T cells in children with intractable seizures. This table comes from immunoSEQ multiplex PCR, and its TCRdb copy is limited to in-frame clones, with some not included. The sample holds around 340,000 clones, 93% seen once. The sample consisted of peripheral blood, taken approximately 5 months after surgery. Every receptor here comes from a boy younger than two with tuberous sclerosis and intractable seizures. Each CDR3 is given with its conserved first and last residue. The D gene is left open where the match is weak. Some rows mark clone size as missing; the rest say once, few, many or name a class of expanded clone.

.,TRBV3-1/TRBV3-2,TRBJ2-5,.,CASSQGTLVGETQYF,TGTGCCAGCAGCCAAGGGACACTCGTCGGGGAGACCCAGTACTTC
.,TRBV20-1,TRBJ1-2,.,CSAARTYGYTF,TGCAGTGCTGCCCGGACCTATGGCTACACCTTC
.,TRBV27,TRBJ1-1,TRBD1,CASRWVGTANTEAFF,TGTGCCAGCAGATGGGTAGGGACAGCGAACACTGAAGCTTTCTTT
.,TRBV5-8,TRBJ1-4,.,CASSLELSNEKLFF,TGTGCCAGCAGCTTGGAACTGAGTAATGAAAAACTGTTTTTT
.,TRBV6-2/TRBV6-3,TRBJ1-2,.,CASSLTGTYTF,TGTGCCAGCAGTCTCACAGGGACCTACACCTTC
.,TRBV18,TRBJ2-7,.,CASSPGGQNEQYF,TGTGCCAGCTCACCAGGGGGGCAGAACGAGCAGTACTTC
.,TRBV6-1,TRBJ1-5,.,CASSDRLNQPQHF,TGTGCCAGCAGTGACAGGCTAAATCAGCCCCAGCATTTT
.,TRBV2,TRBJ1-1,.,CASSARDLELNTEAFF,TGTGCCAGCAGTGCCCGGGACCTAGAATTAAACACTGAAGCTTTCTTT
.,TRBV11-1,TRBJ2-3,.,CASSLTGTQPDTQYF,TGTGCCAGCAGCTTAACGGGGACTCAACCAGATACGCAGTATTTT
once,TRBV10-3,TRBJ2-2,TRBD1,CATRDRENTGELFF,TGTGCCACCCGGGACAGGGAGAACACCGGGGAGCTGTTTTTT
.,TRBV6-1,TRBJ2-5,TRBD2,CASSDIAGALVQETQYF,TGTGCCAGCAGTGATATAGCGGGGGCCTTGGTCCAAGAGACCCAGTACTTC
.,TRBV7-3,TRBJ2-3,TRBD2,CVSSPQPGGTTSTDTQYF,TGTGTCAGCAGCCCACAGCCGGGGGGGACCACTAGCACAGATACGCAGTATTTT
.,TRBV18,TRBJ1-2,.,CASSPQGSNYGYTF,TGTGCCAGCTCGCCTCAGGGGTCTAACTATGGCTACACCTTC
.,TRBV13,TRBJ2-7,.,CASSSRTGQSYEQYF,TGTGCCAGCAGCTCCAGGACGGGACAATCCTACGAGCAGTACTTC
.,TRBV7-9,TRBJ2-3,.,CASSARTADTQYF,TGTGCCAGCAGCGCCCGGACAGCAGATACGCAGTATTTT
.,TRBV4-2,TRBJ2-1,TRBD2,CASSQDLIGTSVNNEQFF,TGTGCCAGCAGCCAAGACTTAATAGGGACTAGCGTAAACAATGAGCAGTTCTTC
.,TRBV4-1,TRBJ1-4,.,CASSQEMSFGDEKLFF,TGCGCCAGCAGCCAAGAAATGAGCTTCGGGGATGAAAAACTGTTTTTT
once,TRBV7-2,TRBJ2-7,.,CASSLLRSEQYF,TGTGCCAGCAGCCTCCTACGCAGCGAGCAGTACTTC
.,TRBV2,TRBJ1-1,.,CARELDTEAFF,TGTGCCAGGGAACTAGACACTGAAGCTTTCTTT
.,TRBV30,TRBJ1-1,.,CAWSVPGAGTEAFF,TGTGCCTGGAGTGTCCCAGGGGCCGGGACTGAAGCTTTCTTT
.,TRBV19,TRBJ1-1,.,CASSRTENTEAFF,TGTGCCAGTAGTCGGACGGAGAACACTGAAGCTTTCTTT
.,TRBV3-1/TRBV3-2,TRBJ2-3,TRBD2,CASSQGLALTDTQYF,TGTGCCAGCAGCCAAGGACTAGCACTGACAGATACGCAGTATTTT
.,TRBV5-4,TRBJ2-7,.,CASSLLPGASEQYF,TGTGCCAGCAGCTTACTCCCGGGGGCGAGTGAGCAGTACTTC
.,TRBV6-1,TRBJ2-7,.,CASSEGQSKTYEQYF,TGTGCCAGCAGTGAAGGGCAATCAAAGACCTACGAGCAGTACTTC
.,TRBV19,TRBJ1-2,TRBD1,CATTGQGASYTF,TGTGCCACCACGGGACAGGGGGCGAGCTACACCTTC
.,TRBV6-5,TRBJ1-5,.,CASSRTNQPQHF,TGTGCCAGCAGCCGAACCAATCAGCCCCAGCATTTT
.,TRBV7-9,TRBJ2-4,.,CASSLVAGPASIQYF,TGTGCCAGCAGCTTAGTTGCCGGACCCGCCTCCATTCAGTACTTC
.,TRBV5-1,TRBJ1-3,.,CASSLPSCFRGDSLSSGNTIYF,TGCGCCAGCAGCTTGCCCTCATGCTTTAGGGGCGACAGTTTAAGCTCTGGAAACACCATATATTTT
few,TRBV4-1,TRBJ2-1,TRBD2,CASRGGLAGPNEQFF,TGCGCCAGCAGAGGGGGACTAGCGGGACCCAATGAGCAGTTCTTC
.,TRBV19,TRBJ2-7,.,CASSIQDRASYEQYF,TGTGCCAGTAGTATCCAGGACCGGGCCTCCTACGAGCAGTACTTC
.,TRBV7-9,TRBJ2-5,TRBD1,CASTPGQGAREETQYF,TGTGCCAGCACACCGGGACAGGGGGCTCGGGAGGAGACCCAGTACTTC
.,TRBV5-1,TRBJ2-3,.,CASSFPGTDTQYF,TGCGCCAGCAGCTTCCCAGGGACAGATACGCAGTATTTT
once,TRBV24-1,TRBJ2-7,.,CATSGWTGPYEQYF,TGTGCCACCAGTGGTTGGACTGGTCCCTACGAGCAGTACTTC